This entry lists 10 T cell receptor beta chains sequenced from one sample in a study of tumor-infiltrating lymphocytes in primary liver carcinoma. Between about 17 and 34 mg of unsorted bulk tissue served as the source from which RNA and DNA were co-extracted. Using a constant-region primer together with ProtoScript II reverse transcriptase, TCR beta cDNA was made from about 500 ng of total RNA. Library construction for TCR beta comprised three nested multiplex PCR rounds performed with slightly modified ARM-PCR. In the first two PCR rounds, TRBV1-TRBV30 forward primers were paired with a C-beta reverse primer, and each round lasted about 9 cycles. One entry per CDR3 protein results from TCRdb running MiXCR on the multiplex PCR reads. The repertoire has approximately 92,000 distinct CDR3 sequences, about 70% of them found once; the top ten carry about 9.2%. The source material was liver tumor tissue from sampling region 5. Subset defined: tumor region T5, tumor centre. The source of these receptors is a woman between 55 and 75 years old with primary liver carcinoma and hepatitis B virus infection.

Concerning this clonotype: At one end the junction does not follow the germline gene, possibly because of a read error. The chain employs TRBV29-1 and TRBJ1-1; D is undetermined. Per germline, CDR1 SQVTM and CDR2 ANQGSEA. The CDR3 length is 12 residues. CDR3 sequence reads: CSVSPSNTEVFF. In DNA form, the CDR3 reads TGCAGCGTTAGCCCAAGTAACACCGAAGTTTTCTTT.

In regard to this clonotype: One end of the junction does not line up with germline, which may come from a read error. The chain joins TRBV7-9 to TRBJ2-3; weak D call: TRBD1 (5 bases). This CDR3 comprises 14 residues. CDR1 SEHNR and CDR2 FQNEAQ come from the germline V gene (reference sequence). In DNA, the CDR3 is TGTGCCAACAGCTTGGACCAGGGAAAAGATACGCAGTATTTT. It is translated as CANSLDQGKDTQYF.

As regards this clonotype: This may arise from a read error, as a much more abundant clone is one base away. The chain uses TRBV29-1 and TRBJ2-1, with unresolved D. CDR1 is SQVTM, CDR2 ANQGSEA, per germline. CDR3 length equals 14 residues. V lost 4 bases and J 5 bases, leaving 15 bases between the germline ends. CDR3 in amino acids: CSVGFGLSNNEQFF. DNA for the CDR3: TGCAGCGTTGGATTTGGCTTGTCGAACAATGAGCAGTTCTTC.

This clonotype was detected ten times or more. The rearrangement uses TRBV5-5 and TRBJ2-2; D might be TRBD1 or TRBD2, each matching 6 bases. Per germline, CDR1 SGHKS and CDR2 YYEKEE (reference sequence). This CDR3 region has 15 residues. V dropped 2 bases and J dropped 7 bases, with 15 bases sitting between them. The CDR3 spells CASSFGGGNVGELFF. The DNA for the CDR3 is TGTGCCAGCAGCTTTGGAGGGGGGAACGTCGGGGAGCTGTTTTTT.

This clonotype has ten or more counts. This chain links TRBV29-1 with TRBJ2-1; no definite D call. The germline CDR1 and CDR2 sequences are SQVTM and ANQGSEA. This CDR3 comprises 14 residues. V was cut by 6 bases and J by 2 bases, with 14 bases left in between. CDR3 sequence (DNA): TGCAGCGTCCGCCCACGAGGCACCTACAATGAGCAGTTCTTC. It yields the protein CSVRPRGTYNEQFF.

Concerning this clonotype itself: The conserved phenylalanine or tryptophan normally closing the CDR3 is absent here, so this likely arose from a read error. The CDR3 loop is CASSYAGVVTQYL. The CDR3, as DNA: TGTGCCAGCAGTTACGCTGGCGTGGTTACGCAGTATCTT. The chain links TRBV6-2 or TRBV6-3 to TRBJ2-3, with D hard to call. CDR3 size: 13 residues. Germline values: CDR1 MNHEY, CDR2 SVGEGT. V dropped 2 bases and J dropped 8 bases, with 11 bases sitting between them.

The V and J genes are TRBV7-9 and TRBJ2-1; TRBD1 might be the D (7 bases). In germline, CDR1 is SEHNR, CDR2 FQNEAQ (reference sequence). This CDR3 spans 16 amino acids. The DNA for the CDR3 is TGTGCAATCAGCTTACGGGGGACAGAAGGGTACAATGAGCAGTTCTTC. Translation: CAISLRGTEGYNEQFF.

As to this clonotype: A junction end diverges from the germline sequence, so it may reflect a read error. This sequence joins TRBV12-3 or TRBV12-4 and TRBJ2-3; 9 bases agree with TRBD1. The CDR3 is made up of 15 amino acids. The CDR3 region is CASNQGQGRTDTQCF. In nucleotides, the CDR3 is TGTGCCAGCAACCAGGGACAGGGTCGCACAGATACGCAGTGTTTT.

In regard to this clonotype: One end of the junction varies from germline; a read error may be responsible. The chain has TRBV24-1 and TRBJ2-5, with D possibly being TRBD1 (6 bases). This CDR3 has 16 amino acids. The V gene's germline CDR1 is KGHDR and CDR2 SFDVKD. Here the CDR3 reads CVTSDAGTNYQETQYF. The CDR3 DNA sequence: TGTGTCACCAGTGATGCCGGGACAAATTATCAAGAGACCCAGTACTTC.

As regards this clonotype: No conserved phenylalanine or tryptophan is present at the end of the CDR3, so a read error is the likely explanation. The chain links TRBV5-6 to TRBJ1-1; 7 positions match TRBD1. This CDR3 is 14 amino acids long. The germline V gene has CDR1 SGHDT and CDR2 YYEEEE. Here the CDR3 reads CTSRQTGVNTEAFL. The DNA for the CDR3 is TGTACCAGCAGGCAAACAGGGGTGAACACTGAAGCTTTCTTA.